This T cell receptor beta chain is from a study of beta chain features in type 1 diabetes. General study results and limits: Shortening of TCRB CDR3s, moderate but significant, appeared in all four CD4+ subsets of Type 1 diabetes patients.

Averaging around 110 mL, one heparinised blood draw was given by each donor. A word on this clone: Its specificity is unknown.

Every bit of the isolated RNA underwent reverse transcription, so sequencing read expressed TCRB transcripts. Roughly 3.7 million reads, on average, came from each naive, central memory and regulatory T cell sample. Profiled with immunoSEQ multiplex PCR; TCRdb holds only in-frame clones, not every one. The table has 65,000 to 85,000 clones, approximately 47% seen once. V was cut by 1 base and J by 2 bases, with 12 bases left in between. CDR3 length: 15 amino acids. Germline-derived CDR1 and CDR2 are SGHAT and FQNNGV. J is TRBJ2-7 and V is TRBV11-2; weak D call: TRBD1 (6 bases). Sequenced sample: central memory CD4+ T cells from blood. This clonotype was obtained from a young man with type 1 diabetes. This chain's CDR3 is CASSLARDTAYEQYF. Written as DNA, the CDR3 is TGTGCCAGCAGCTTAGCCCGGGACACTGCCTACGAGCAGTACTTC.